This T cell receptor (beta chain) was identified in a study of blood T cell repertoires in COVID-19 (dated by TCRdb to 2018 to 2021). Study-wide context: The collaborator samples originated in the United States, Italy and Spain and spanned the acute and convalescent phases of COVID-19. The prospective study material was composed of cDNA or gDNA derived from T cells, B-cell-depleted T cells, or PBMCs. The dataset comprised deeply sampled blood TCRbeta repertoires from subjects exposed to, actively infected with, or recovered from COVID-19. The repertoires were released in a freely available public database intended as a resource for research on the immune response to SARS-CoV-2. Samples came from the ongoing ImmuneRACE study (first 160 participants) plus 1,254 subjects from 6 global collaborators. A de-identified subject ID, COVID-19 status, age in years and sex were almost always included in the sample metadata. Where HLA class I and class II types were available, the types were taken from metadata supplied by the sample provider, not from assay-based typing.

Its CDR3 holds 15 amino acids, cysteine through phenylalanine. Of all the DNA, just the CDR3 is kept, 45 bases in frame from base 1. CDR1 and CDR2 (SGHRS, YFSETQ) derive from the germline V gene. The junction shows trimming of 6 bases on V and 0 bases on J, plus 13 bases between the germline ends. The paper as a whole reports these results and caveats: Clinical and demographic metadata were provided uncurated, with the amount varying by source and participant.

For this clone: This clone's antigen is unknown. There are no base qualities to consult, and no much larger clone falls within one base.

TCRbeta CDR3 regions were amplified from genomic DNA using the immunoSEQ Assay, a bias-controlled multiplex PCR. On the authors' methods: Within the assay, amplification of reference gene primers was used to estimate how many nucleated cells each sample contained. Sequence reads were collapsed and filtered to measure the absolute abundance of every unique TCRbeta CDR3 rearrangement. For each sample, productive Simpson clonality was calculated as the square root of Simpson's diversity index across productive rearrangements. TCRdb stores this immuneACCESS table with in-frame sequences only. Part of the clones is absent; in the studies checked, under half of the shortfall reflects unresolved V genes, and no reason is known for the rest. The V and J calls and clone size come from that table; D and trimming were worked out from the DNA. The sample includes some 250,000 clones, with about 86% observed a single time. The leading ten clones occupy around 4.4% of the sample.

The collaborating institutions used their own protocols to collect whole blood in K2EDTA tubes. For TCRbeta analysis, collaborators shipped samples in one of three forms: frozen whole blood, isolated PBMCs, or DNA extracted from either of those sample types. The sample comprised peripheral blood. The source of this sequence is a man aged 50 to 59 with active or convalescent COVID-19. The V gene is TRBV5-1 and the J gene is TRBJ2-1; D gene: possibly TRBD2, on 5 matching bases. The CDR3 protein: CASNFGLSSYNEQFF. In nucleotides, the sequence is TGCGCCAGCAACTTTGGACTGAGCTCCTACAATGAGCAGTTCTTC.